This T cell receptor beta chain was documented in a study of cytomegalovirus exposure and HLA in healthy donors. Findings of the study overall: According to a later analysis, donors in an Asian-associated ancestry cluster reportedly had fewer N-insertions than the roughly 660-donor mean.

Note on this clone: The antigen remains unidentified.

PCR employed 60 Vbeta and 13 Jbeta primers. Sequencing used immunoSEQ multiplex PCR; TCRdb keeps in-frame clones, though not all of them. Its table records tens of thousands of clones. The ends lost 1 base at V and 5 bases at J; junction bases unmatched: 4. Per the germline V gene, CDR1 is KGHSH and CDR2 is LQKENI. The CDR3 runs 15 residues. Material for sequencing was PBMCs. The sequence was obtained from a female donor in good health and CMV-seropositive. The genes are TRBV18 and TRBJ2-2; TRBD1 aligns across 7 bases. The CDR3 here is CASSPRGGATGELFF. The CDR3 nucleotides read TGTGCCAGCTCACCACGAGGGGGCGCGACCGGGGAGCTGTTTTTT.